This T cell receptor (beta chain) derives from a study of blood T cell repertoires in COVID-19. In the original processing: Amplification with reference gene primers provided the estimates of nucleated cell counts. Profiled with immunoSEQ multiplex PCR; TCRdb holds only in-frame clones, not every one. The V and J calls and clone size come from that table; D and trimming were worked out from the DNA. The top ten hold 0.62% of the sample, which has 150,000 to 200,000 clones, roughly 89% seen once. There are 17 residues in the CDR3. V was trimmed by 3 bases and J by 9 bases, leaving 21 bases between them. CDR1 and CDR2 from the germline V gene are MGHDK and SYGVNS.

The sequencing input was peripheral blood. The clonotype comes from a man over 45 with acute or convalescent COVID-19. J is TRBJ1-6 and V is TRBV25-1; the D gene is possibly TRBD1 (5 bases). CDR3 in amino acids: CASSEAGTGSTGSPLHF. CDR3 nucleotides: TGTGCCAGCAGTGAGGCAGGCACAGGTTCCACGGGTTCACCCCTCCACTTT.